The 31 T cell receptor beta chains presented below share a single source sample, sequenced in a study of T cell responses to AZD1222 COVID-19 vaccine. Some clones are missing from TCRdb's copy, which holds only in-frame ones; the method was immunoSEQ multiplex PCR. The sample includes approximately 100,000 clones, about 94% of them seen just once. The sequences come from peripheral blood, collected on day 0 of AZD1222 vaccination. The receptors were sampled from an adult in good health.

V usage is TRBV7-9 and J usage is TRBJ1-2; 11 nucleotides match TRBD1. There are 19 residues in the CDR3. Trimming at V came to 3 bases and at J to 5 bases, leaving 17 bases not matched to a gene. CDR1 and CDR2 (germline): SEHNR, FQNEAQ (reference sequence). The CDR3 region is CASSLRTGGVSAGSYGYTF. The CDR3, as DNA: TGTGCCAGCAGCTTGCGGACAGGGGGCGTGAGTGCCGGGTCGTATGGCTACACCTTC. Drawing the rest from reference TRBV7-9 and TRBJ1-2, the complete variable domain is DTGVSQNPRHKITKRGQNVTFRCDPISEHNRLYWYRQTLGQGPEFLTYFQNEAQLEKSRLLSDRFSAERPKGSFSTLEIQRTEQGDSAMYLCASSLRTGGVSAGSYGYTFGSGTRLTVV.

The chain joins TRBV30 to TRBJ1-1, with D hard to call. With 0 bases removed from V and 2 bases from J, the gap between germline ends came to 7 bases. Germline assignment: CDR1 GTSNPN and CDR2 SVGIG (reference sequence). CDR3 length: 13 residues. CDR3 loop: CAWSVNQNTEAFF. In DNA, the CDR3 is TGTGCCTGGAGTGTAAATCAAAACACTGAAGCTTTCTTT.

The chain uses TRBV5-3 and TRBJ2-3; TRBD2 matches 8 bases. TRBV5-3 is recorded as an ORF, its role being uncertain. V was clipped by 8 bases and J by 1 base; unmatched bases: 18. This CDR3 contains 18 residues. CDR3: CARSVTASGRLGTDTQYF. In DNA, the CDR3 is TGTGCCAGGTCCGTGACGGCTAGCGGGCGGTTAGGCACAGATACGCAGTATTTT.

The count of this clone is one. The rearrangement links TRBV9 to TRBJ1-2; the match to TRBD1 covers 8 bases. Trimming at V came to 0 bases and at J to 8 bases, leaving 15 bases not matched to a gene. This CDR3 is 17 amino acids long. Germline CDR1 and CDR2: SGDLS and YYNGEE. CDR3 bases: TGTGCCAGCAGCGTAGCACGGGGCAGGGGGCGAACGGGAGGCTACACCTTC. This codes for CASSVARGRGRTGGYTF.

The rearrangement links TRBV2 to TRBJ2-2; D is perhaps TRBD1 (5 bases). From germline, CDR1 is SNHLY and CDR2 FYNNEI. The CDR3 runs 13 residues. V shed 8 bases and J shed 6 bases, with 13 bases lying between them. This CDR3 is CASRIGHAGELFF. The CDR3 DNA reads as TGTGCCAGCCGCATCGGACATGCCGGGGAGCTGTTTTTT.

The gene calls are TRBV7-2 and TRBJ2-7; 12 bases agree with TRBD2. Per germline, CDR1 SGHTA and CDR2 FQGNSA. The ends lost 3 bases at V and 3 bases at J; junction bases unmatched: 0. CDR3 length: 14 amino acids. The CDR3 coding sequence is TGTGCCAGCAGCTTGACTAGCGGGGGCTACGAGCAGTACTTC. This gives the protein CASSLTSGGYEQYF.

The rearrangement uses TRBV5-1 and TRBJ2-7, with D unresolved. The CDR3 runs to 13 residues. Germline V gives CDR1 SGHRS, CDR2 YFSETQ. V was pared by 0 bases and J by 7 bases, with 11 bases between. The CDR3 nucleotides are TGCGCCAGCAGCTTGGGGGCCCTCAGGGAGCAGTACTTC. Its translation: CASSLGALREQYF.

The genes are TRBV9 and TRBJ2-4, with 10 positions matching TRBD2. Germline CDR1 SGDLS, CDR2 YYNGEE. This CDR3 has 17 amino acids. Germline trimming cut 3 bases from V and 2 bases from J; bases unmatched to any gene: 8. CDR3 DNA sequence: TGTGCCAGCAGCGGTTTCTCTAGCGGGGGCTCCAAAAACATTCAGTACTTC. Its translation is CASSGFSSGGSKNIQYF. The whole variable domain, remainder taken from reference TRBV9 and TRBJ2-4, is DSGVTQTPKHLITATGQRVTLRCSPRSGDLSVYWYQQSLDQGLQFLIQYYNGEERAKGNILERFSAQQFPDLHSELNLSSLELGDSALYFCASSGFSSGGSKNIQYFGAGTRLSVL.

The CDR3 here is CASSQVGFTTQAPLHF. The CDR3 coding sequence is TGCGCCAGCAGCCAAGTCGGGTTCACCACACAGGCACCCCTCCACTTT. The chain recombines TRBV4-1 with TRBJ1-6; D might be TRBD1 (5 bases). Trimming pared 1 base from V and 11 bases from J, leaving 18 bases between. In germline, CDR1 is MGHRA, CDR2 YSYEKL. The CDR3 sequence is 16 residues long.

The chain employs TRBV27 and TRBJ1-5, with 11 positions matching TRBD1. Unmatched junction bases numbered 10, after V lost 3 bases and J lost 6 bases. Germline V gene lookup returns CDR1 MNHEY and CDR2 SMNVEV (reference sequence). This CDR3 contains 17 residues. As DNA, the CDR3 is TGTGCCAGCAGTTTTAGAAGGACAGGGGGCTTTGTTCAGCCCCAGCATTTT. Protein sequence: CASSFRRTGGFVQPQHF.

The chain links TRBV27 to TRBJ1-4; no clear D gene. V shed 4 bases and J shed 0 bases, with 6 bases lying between them. The CDR3 runs 14 residues. Germline lookup yields CDR1 MNHEY and CDR2 SMNVEV (reference sequence). The CDR3 loop is CASSWRTTNEKLFF. The CDR3 region has the DNA TGTGCCAGCAGTTGGAGAACAACTAATGAAAAACTGTTTTTT.

The chain has TRBV18 and TRBJ2-1, with TRBD2 identical over 16 bases. Trimming took 5 bases from V and 5 from J; bases not matched to a gene: 12. Germline V CDR1 and CDR2: KGHSH, LQKENI. This CDR3 contains 19 residues. The CDR3 reads CASSSGLAGGQFRNNEQFF. CDR3 DNA: TGTGCCAGCTCATCGGGACTAGCGGGAGGGCAATTCCGGAACAATGAGCAGTTCTTC. The complete variable domain, with remaining parts taken from reference TRBV18 and TRBJ2-1, reads NAGVMQNPRHLVRRRGQEARLRCSPMKGHSHVYWYRQLPEEGLKFMVYLQKENIIDESGMPKERFSAEFPKEGPSILRIQQVVRGDSAAYFCASSSGLAGGQFRNNEQFFGPGTRLTVL.

The chain joins TRBV4-3 to TRBJ1-1; D remains ambiguous. The CDR3 has 15 residues. Trimming pared 0 bases from V and 5 bases from J, leaving 13 bases between. CDR1 is LGHNA, CDR2 YSLEER, per germline. The CDR3 region is CASSQDFSGSTEAFF. The DNA of the CDR3 is TGCGCCAGCAGCCAAGATTTTAGCGGGAGTACTGAAGCTTTCTTT.

This rearrangement joins TRBV6-5 to TRBJ1-3, with D maybe TRBD1 (5 bases). The V end was cut by 2 bases, the J end by 0 bases, with 8 bases between. The CDR3 is 15 residues long. Germline CDR1 is MNHEY and CDR2 is SVGAGI. The CDR3 here is CASSYRGISGNTIYF. The CDR3 DNA follows: TGTGCCAGCAGTTACCGGGGGATCTCTGGAAACACCATATATTTT.

The chain is built from TRBV6-5 and TRBJ2-3; D is perhaps TRBD2 (6 bases). CDR1 and CDR2 (germline): MNHEY, SVGAGI. This CDR3 comprises 15 residues. V was pared by 4 bases and J by 0 bases, with 11 bases between. The CDR3 is CASSFSGASTDTQYF. Written as DNA, the CDR3 is TGTGCCAGCAGTTTTAGCGGAGCTAGCACAGATACGCAGTATTTT.

The chain has TRBV15 and TRBJ1-2; D unresolved. The CDR3 runs 13 residues. Trimming removed 3 bases at V and 3 bases at J, with 8 bases between. CDR1 LNHNV and CDR2 YYDKDF come from the germline V gene (reference sequence). The CDR3 DNA sequence: TGTGCCACCAGCAGGACAAGGGACTATGGCTACACCTTC. It specifies CATSRTRDYGYTF.

The chain carries TRBV4-3 and TRBJ2-7; D possibly corresponds to TRBD1 (6 bases). The CDR3 spans 16 residues. Germline values: CDR1 LGHNA, CDR2 YSLEER. Trimming took off 1 base at V and 0 bases at J, with 13 bases between the two ends. CDR3 sequence reads: CASSQVAYRDSYEQYF. The CDR3 nucleotides are TGCGCCAGCAGCCAAGTCGCTTACAGGGACTCCTACGAGCAGTACTTC.

V and J are TRBV10-3 and TRBJ1-1; 8 bases line up with TRBD1. The V and J ends lost 3 bases and 2 bases, in that order; junction bases with no gene match: 11. From germline, CDR1 is ENHRY and CDR2 SYGVKD. There are 17 residues in the CDR3. CDR3 nucleotides: TGTGCCATCAGTGATCTAGGTTCAGGGGGCATTAACACTGAAGCTTTCTTT. Translation gives CAISDLGSGGINTEAFF.

This clone was seen just once. The chain is built from TRBV19 and TRBJ2-7, with 9 bases fitting TRBD1. The CDR3 contains 14 residues. Germline lookup yields CDR1 LNHDA and CDR2 SQIVND (reference sequence). With 4 bases clipped from V and 2 bases from J, the junction kept 3 bases outside the gene matches. The CDR3 protein is CASSTDRGTYEQYF. The CDR3 nucleotides read TGTGCCAGTAGTACTGACAGGGGGACCTACGAGCAGTACTTC.

This clone was recorded only once. The genes are TRBV7-9 and TRBJ1-4; D ambiguous. The CDR3 totals 17 residues. Germline lookup yields CDR1 SEHNR and CDR2 FQNEAQ (reference sequence). Trimming took 0 bases from V and 4 from J, leaving 15 bases between them. Here the CDR3 DNA reads TGTGCCAGCAGCTTAGCCTGGGGTTTACCCAATAATGAAAAACTGTTTTTT. Protein product: CASSLAWGLPNNEKLFF. Full variable domain (missing parts from reference TRBV7-9 and TRBJ1-4): DTGVSQNPRHKITKRGQNVTFRCDPISEHNRLYWYRQTLGQGPEFLTYFQNEAQLEKSRLLSDRFSAERPKGSFSTLEIQRTEQGDSAMYLCASSLAWGLPNNEKLFFGSGTQLSVL.

V usage is TRBV3-1 (or the pseudogene TRBV3-2) and J usage is TRBJ1-2; tentative D call: TRBD1 (5 bases). V lost 0 bases and J lost 8, with 13 bases in between. CDR1 and CDR2 from the germline V gene are LGHDT and YNNKEL (reference sequence). This CDR3 has 14 amino acids. CDR3 sequence (DNA): TGTGCCAGCAGCCAAGAATTCGACAGAGCGGGCTACACCTTC. As protein: CASSQEFDRAGYTF.

V gene TRBV5-1 combines with J gene TRBJ1-3; D remains ambiguous. The CDR3 contains 14 residues. With 0 bases removed from V and 4 bases from J, the gap between germline ends came to 8 bases. Per the germline V gene, CDR1 is SGHRS and CDR2 is YFSETQ. CDR3: CASSLGGSGNTIYF. As DNA, the CDR3 is TGCGCCAGCAGCTTGGGGGGTTCCGGAAACACCATATATTTT.

This sequence joins TRBV2 and TRBJ1-2; the D gene is possibly TRBD1 (5 bases). CDR3 length: 14 amino acids. The germline V gene encodes CDR1 SNHLY and CDR2 FYNNEI. V was clipped by 5 bases and J by 8 bases, with 18 bases between them. The CDR3 region has the DNA TGTGCCAGCAGTCCGGGACTCCCCGCTGAGGGCTACACCTTC. Translating it yields CASSPGLPAEGYTF.

CDR3 in amino acids: CASSPAAGGAGEQFF. The CDR3 DNA reads as TGTGCCAGCTCACCAGCGGCTGGGGGGGCTGGAGAGCAGTTCTTC. This chain links TRBV18 with TRBJ2-1; tentative D call: TRBD2 (7 bases). The CDR3 is made up of 15 amino acids. Germline V gene data show CDR1 as KGHSH and CDR2 as LQKENI. Trimming pared 2 bases from V and 10 bases from J, leaving 18 bases between.

The chain is built from TRBV28 and TRBJ1-2; D may be TRBD1 (6 bases). The V gene's germline CDR1 is MDHEN and CDR2 SYDVKM. Trimming took off 10 bases at V and 8 bases at J, with 17 bases between the two ends. The length of the CDR3 is 12 residues. CDR3 nucleotides: TGTGCCATCGTACAGGGATACGGGGGCTACACCTTC. Its translation: CAIVQGYGGYTF.

This chain connects TRBV2 to TRBJ2-5; 10 bases agree with TRBD1. Germline V gene lookup returns CDR1 SNHLY and CDR2 FYNNEI. This CDR3 contains 14 residues. V gave up 5 bases and J gave up 4 bases; unmatched junction bases: 4. CDR3 nucleotide sequence: TGTGCCAGCAGTAGACAGGGGGCGGGAGAGACCCAGTACTTC. It encodes CASSRQGAGETQYF.

The rearrangement joins TRBV16 to TRBJ1-2, with unresolved D. There are 11 residues in the CDR3. Germline V CDR1 and CDR2: KGHSY, FQNENV. Trimming took off 8 bases at V and 4 bases at J, with 8 bases between the two ends. CDR3 residues: CASGEGYGYTF. The DNA of the CDR3 is TGTGCCAGCGGAGAGGGCTATGGCTACACCTTC.

The chain is built from TRBV6-2 or TRBV6-3 and TRBJ1-5; 7 positions match TRBD1. J gave up 6 bases and V 6 bases, and 11 bases lay outside the gene matches. CDR3 length equals 15 residues. Germline assignment: CDR1 MNHEY and CDR2 SVGEGT. CDR3 sequence: CASSQQGRGSQPQHF. The CDR3 DNA sequence: TGTGCCAGCAGCCAACAGGGGCGCGGTTCTCAGCCCCAGCATTTT.

The chain is built from TRBV10-3 and TRBJ1-5; D may be TRBD1 (5 bases). CDR1 and CDR2 (germline): ENHRY, SYGVKD. Trimming removed 0 bases from V and 7 bases from J, with 16 bases in between. This CDR3 contains 16 residues. CDR3 in DNA: TGTGCCATCAGTGAGTCTCGGGGGAGGAGTGAACAGCCCCAGCATTTT. It is translated as CAISESRGRSEQPQHF.

The CDR3 protein is CASSEPDLPQYF. Written as DNA, the CDR3 is TGTGCCAGCAGTGAACCGGATCTGCCGCAGTATTTT. This rearrangement joins TRBV2 to TRBJ2-3; no reliable D call. This CDR3 contains 12 residues. V lost 2 bases to trimming and J lost 10 bases, with 10 bases between them. The germline V gene has CDR1 SNHLY and CDR2 FYNNEI. The full variable domain, rest sourced from reference TRBV2 and TRBJ2-3, is EPEVTQTPSHQVTQMGQEVILRCVPISNHLYFYWYRQILGQKVEFLVSFYNNEISEKSEIFDDQFSVERPDGSNFTLKIRSTKLEDSAMYFCASSEPDLPQYFGPGTRLTVL.

This chain connects TRBV19 to TRBJ1-6; weak D call: TRBD1 (5 bases). CDR1 LNHDA and CDR2 SQIVND come from the germline V gene (reference sequence). Trimming removed 7 bases at V and 11 bases at J, with 15 bases between. The CDR3 is 13 residues long. CDR3 sequence (DNA): TGTGCCAGTAATCCGGGGGATCAAACACCCCTCCACTTT. It encodes CASNPGDQTPLHF.